This TCR beta chain stems from a study of patients and donors after allogeneic stem cell transplantation. TCRdb reprocessed the RT-PCR reads via MiXCR and lists one record per CDR3 protein. This table has more than 850,000 distinct CDR3 sequences, about 20% appearing once. CDR1 and CDR2 from the germline V gene are SGDLS and YYNGEE. The CDR3 has 14 residues. The V end lost 2 bases, the J end lost 0 bases, and 9 bases lay between the germline ends. The clonotype originates from a human donor who was either an allogeneic HSCT recipient or a stem cell or donor lymphocyte infusion donor (not recorded which). It is not recorded whose cells these are; they may come from a transplant donor. The chain employs TRBV9 and TRBJ2-7; D possibly corresponds to TRBD1 (5 bases). The specimen was blood, either unsorted or a sorted T cell fraction (not recorded which). This chain's CDR3 is CASSVETDSYEQYF. CDR3 sequence (DNA): TGTGCCAGCAGCGTGGAGACAGACTCCTACGAGCAGTACTTC.